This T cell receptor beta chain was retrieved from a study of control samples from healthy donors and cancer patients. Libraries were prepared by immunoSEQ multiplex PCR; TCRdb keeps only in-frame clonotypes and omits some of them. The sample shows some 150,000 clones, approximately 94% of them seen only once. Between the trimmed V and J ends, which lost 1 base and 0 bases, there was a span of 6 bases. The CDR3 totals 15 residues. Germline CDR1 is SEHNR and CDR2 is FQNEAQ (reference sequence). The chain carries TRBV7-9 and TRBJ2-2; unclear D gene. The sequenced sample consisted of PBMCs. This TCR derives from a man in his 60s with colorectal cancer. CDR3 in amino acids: CASSLEPTNTGELFF. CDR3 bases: TGTGCCAGCAGCTTAGAACCCACGAACACCGGGGAGCTGTTTTTT. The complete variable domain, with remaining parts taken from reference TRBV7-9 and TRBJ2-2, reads DTGVSQNPRHKITKRGQNVTFRCDPISEHNRLYWYRQTLGQGPEFLTYFQNEAQLEKSRLLSDRFSAERPKGSFSTLEIQRTEQGDSAMYLCASSLEPTNTGELFFGEGSRLTVL.